These T cell receptor beta chains were read from a single sample in a study of blood T cell repertoires in COVID-19. This table comes from immunoSEQ multiplex PCR, and its TCRdb copy is limited to in-frame clones, with some not included. The sample lists about 92,000 clones, about 80% occurring once. The material sequenced was peripheral blood. The receptors derive from a woman in her 70s with acute or convalescent COVID-19. CDR3s include the opening cysteine and the closing phenylalanine or tryptophan. The order of the fields is CDR3 DNA, CDR3 protein, D gene, clone size, V gene, J gene. The D gene is left open where the match is weak. Not all rows give a size; the values are once, few, many and, for expanded clones, a class.

CDR3 DNA: TGTGCCAGCAGTTTTAGGGAAGCGGGAGGAAACAATGAGCAGTTCTTC
CDR3 protein: CASSFREAGGNNEQFF
D gene: TRBD2
clone size: -
V gene: TRBV7-9
J gene: TRBJ2-1

CDR3 DNA: TGTGCCAGCAGTGAATTTAAGACAGGGGCCGGGGAGCTGTTTTTT
CDR3 protein: CASSEFKTGAGELFF
D gene: TRBD1
clone size: -
V gene: TRBV6-1
J gene: TRBJ2-2

CDR3 DNA: TGCAGCGTTCGGGCGAGGGCTAATGAAAAACTGTTTTTT
CDR3 protein: CSVRARANEKLFF
D gene: -
clone size: -
V gene: TRBV29-1
J gene: TRBJ1-4

CDR3 DNA: TGTGCCAGCAGTCGGTTCCGGGACAGGGATTACAATGAGCAGTTCTTC
CDR3 protein: CASSRFRDRDYNEQFF
D gene: TRBD1
clone size: -
V gene: TRBV2
J gene: TRBJ2-1

CDR3 DNA: TGTGCCAGCAGTGGGGAACAGGGGATTCAGCCCCAGCATTTT
CDR3 protein: CASSGEQGIQPQHF
D gene: TRBD1
clone size: -
V gene: TRBV2
J gene: TRBJ1-5

CDR3 DNA: TGTGCCAGCAGTTTGGACAGGGAGGATGGCTACACCTTC
CDR3 protein: CASSLDREDGYTF
D gene: TRBD1
clone size: few
V gene: TRBV11-2
J gene: TRBJ1-2

CDR3 DNA: TGTGCCAGCAGTTACTCGTCGGAGATAGCCAAAAACATTCAGTACTTC
CDR3 protein: CASSYSSEIAKNIQYF
D gene: -
clone size: -
V gene: TRBV6-6
J gene: TRBJ2-4

CDR3 DNA: TGTGCCAGCAGCTCGGTGCGCGGCTCCTACAATGAGCAGTTCTTC
CDR3 protein: CASSSVRGSYNEQFF
D gene: -
clone size: once
V gene: TRBV11-2
J gene: TRBJ2-1

CDR3 DNA: TGCGCCAGCAGCTTTTCGTGGACTCCGAACTACGAGCAGTACTTC
CDR3 protein: CASSFSWTPNYEQYF
D gene: -
clone size: -
V gene: TRBV5-1
J gene: TRBJ2-7

CDR3 DNA: TGTGCCAGCAGCGTAGCAGGGGCCAACTATGGCTACACCTTC
CDR3 protein: CASSVAGANYGYTF
D gene: -
clone size: -
V gene: TRBV9
J gene: TRBJ1-2

CDR3 DNA: TGTGCCAGCAGCCGGACTAGCGGGAGGGCCGTTGAGCAGTTCTTC
CDR3 protein: CASSRTSGRAVEQFF
D gene: TRBD2
clone size: -
V gene: TRBV28
J gene: TRBJ2-1

CDR3 DNA: TGTGCCAGCAGCCAAGATCGGAGAGCGGGAGGTAATACGCAGTATTTT
CDR3 protein: CASSQDRRAGGNTQYF
D gene: TRBD2
clone size: -
V gene: TRBV4-2
J gene: TRBJ2-3

CDR3 DNA: TGTGCCAGCAGTGAAGGGGGACTAGCGCCCTACGAGCAGTACTTC
CDR3 protein: CASSEGGLAPYEQYF
D gene: TRBD2
clone size: -
V gene: TRBV6-1
J gene: TRBJ2-7

CDR3 DNA: TGTGCCAGCAGCGGAGCTAGCCTGAGTTACGAGCAGTACTTC
CDR3 protein: CASSGASLSYEQYF
D gene: -
clone size: -
V gene: TRBV9
J gene: TRBJ2-7